These 28 T cell receptor beta chains originate from one sample sequenced in a study of shared clonotypes between healthy human individuals. The protocol was immunoSEQ multiplex PCR, while the TCRdb copy is restricted to in-frame clones and leaves out a portion. The data contain roughly 1.4 million clones, about 98.5% of them seen just once; the ten biggest clones take up roughly 0.36%. Sequenced input: naive CD4+ T cells sorted from blood. As to subset: CD45RA+ positively selected. Receptor source: a man aged 30 to 39 in good health.

This sequence joins TRBV4-2 and TRBJ1-4; D ambiguous. V was pared by 4 bases and J by 2 bases, with 14 bases between. Germline V lookup: CDR1 LGHNA, CDR2 YNFKEQ. CDR3 size: 16 residues. Written as DNA, the CDR3 is TGTGCCAGCAGCCCTAAAGGGTCGGGGACTAATGAAAAACTGTTTTTT. Translating gives CASSPKGSGTNEKLFF.

In regard to this clone: The sample has other DNA sequences that encode this CDR3 too. Here the CDR3 reads CASSQATGMNTEAFF. As DNA, the CDR3 is TGCGCCAGCAGCCAAGCTACGGGAATGAACACTGAAGCTTTCTTT. V gene TRBV4-1 combines with J gene TRBJ1-1; D is undetermined. Trimming pared 1 base from V and 0 bases from J, leaving 9 bases between. CDR3 size: 15 residues. Per the germline V gene, CDR1 is MGHRA and CDR2 is YSYEKL.

V usage is TRBV7-2 and J usage is TRBJ1-1, with D uncertain. Trimming pared 3 bases from V and 2 bases from J, leaving 10 bases between. The CDR3 has 14 amino acids. Germline V gives CDR1 SGHTA, CDR2 FQGNSA. The CDR3 DNA follows: TGTGCCAGCAGCTTTAAGACGGGAAACACTGAAGCTTTCTTT. Residues: CASSFKTGNTEAFF.

The rearrangement uses TRBV11-2 and TRBJ2-3; 12 positions agree with TRBD2. The length of the CDR3 is 16 residues. V was clipped by 5 bases and J by 4 bases; unmatched bases: 7. Germline CDR1 reads SGHAT; CDR2 reads FQNNGV. CDR3 bases: TGTGCCAGCAGCCTCCGACTAGCGGGAGATGCAGATACGCAGTATTTT. This sequence encodes CASSLRLAGDADTQYF.

The chain couples TRBV5-6 to TRBJ1-1; no definite D call. Germline CDR1 reads SGHDT; CDR2 reads YYEEEE. The CDR3 has 13 amino acids. The V end was cut by 0 bases, the J end by 11 bases, with 14 bases between. The CDR3 DNA follows: TGTGCCAGCAGCTTGGAGTTCGGAGGCTTGGCTTTCTTT. Translating it yields CASSLEFGGLAFF.

This chain links TRBV6-6 with TRBJ2-1; D gene ambiguous. The CDR3 is 15 residues long. V lost 2 bases and J lost 9, with 17 bases in between. Germline assignment: CDR1 MNHNY and CDR2 SVGAGI (reference sequence). CDR3 in DNA: TGTGCCAGCAGTTACGGTTCCTTAATGGGTGGTGAGCAGTTCTTC. It translates to CASSYGSLMGGEQFF.

The chain couples TRBV5-5 to TRBJ2-7, with D perhaps TRBD1 or TRBD2 (5 bases each). In germline, CDR1 is SGHKS, CDR2 YYEKEE (reference sequence). The CDR3 spans 13 residues. Deletions cut 7 bases from V and 5 bases from J, with 16 bases between. CDR3 DNA sequence: TGTGCCAGCCACTGGGGGATTGCTGACGAGCAGTACTTC. This translates into CASHWGIADEQYF. The full variable domain, rest sourced from reference TRBV5-5 and TRBJ2-7, is DAGVTQSPTHLIKTRGQQVTLRCSPISGHKSVSWYQQVLGQGPQFIFQYYEKEERGRGNFPDRFSARQFPNYSSELNVNALLLGDSALYLCASHWGIADEQYFGPGTRLTVT.

DNA for the CDR3: TGTGCCAGCAGCCCTAGGGAAGACTACGAGCAGTACTTC. This gives the protein CASSPREDYEQYF. The rearrangement joins TRBV14 to TRBJ2-7; D ambiguous. The CDR3 totals 13 residues. The V and J ends lost 4 bases and 3 bases respectively, with 10 bases between them. Germline CDR1 is SGHDN and CDR2 is FVKESK.

The V and J genes are TRBV9 and TRBJ2-1, with 10 bases matching TRBD2. The germline V gene encodes CDR1 SGDLS and CDR2 YYNGEE. This CDR3 is 15 amino acids long. Losses at the gene ends were 5 bases for V and 4 bases for J; bases not matched to a gene: 6. CDR3 in amino acids: CASSELAGSYNEQFF. For the CDR3, the DNA is TGTGCCAGCAGTGAACTAGCGGGGTCTTACAATGAGCAGTTCTTC.

This clone was seen once. Other DNA sequences in this sample translate to the same CDR3. V usage is TRBV27 and J usage is TRBJ2-7; 11 bases are a match to TRBD2. Germline V gives CDR1 MNHEY, CDR2 SMNVEV (reference sequence). This CDR3 is built from 17 residues. V shed 5 bases, J shed 4 bases, and the junction held 13 bases outside the gene matches. CDR3 protein: CASSLAPGLAGTYEQYF. In nucleotides, the CDR3 is TGTGCCAGCAGTCTCGCACCAGGACTAGCGGGCACTTACGAGCAGTACTTC.

This clone was detected only once. This chain joins TRBV5-4 and TRBJ2-5, with 8 bases that match TRBD2. V lost 4 bases, J lost 3 bases, and 8 bases stayed unmatched. The germline V gene has CDR1 SGHNT and CDR2 YYREEE (reference sequence). CDR3 size: 15 residues. The CDR3 sequence: CASSPTSEIEETQYF. CDR3 nucleotide sequence: TGTGCCAGCAGCCCGACTAGCGAGATCGAAGAGACCCAGTACTTC.

This clone was counted once. V gene TRBV4-2 combines with J gene TRBJ2-7; 7 bases line up with TRBD2. V lost 4 bases to trimming and J lost 2 bases; unmatched junction nucleotides: 11. Germline lookup yields CDR1 LGHNA and CDR2 YNFKEQ. This CDR3 region has 16 residues. In DNA, the CDR3 is TGTGCCAGCAGCCCTTATGGGAGCGGGGAAGCCTACGAGCAGTACTTC. This gives the protein CASSPYGSGEAYEQYF.

This clone was picked up one time. V and J are TRBV5-1 and TRBJ2-7; 7 bases are a match to TRBD1. The length of the CDR3 is 16 residues. Germline V gives CDR1 SGHRS, CDR2 YFSETQ. V was pared by 4 bases and J by 5 bases, with 15 bases of the junction left unmatched. In nucleotides, the CDR3 is TGCGCCAGCAGCACCGGACAGGTTCGGTTTCGGGACGAGCAGTACTTC. This encodes CASSTGQVRFRDEQYF.

The CDR3 sequence: CASRGSGRPGELFF. The CDR3, as DNA: TGTGCCAGCAGAGGTAGCGGGAGGCCCGGGGAGCTGTTTTTT. The V call is TRBV6-5, the J call TRBJ2-2; 10 nucleotides match TRBD2. The trim removed 6 bases at V and 6 bases at J, leaving 4 bases unmatched. CDR3 length: 14 residues. The germline gives CDR1 MNHEY, CDR2 SVGAGI.

The rearrangement joins TRBV21-1 to TRBJ1-2; TRBD1, as called in the table, went unchecked against the DNA. TRBV21-1 is termed a pseudogene. The CDR3 covers 17 residues. CDR3 in DNA: TGTGCCAGCAGCACTCCACAGGGGAGGTTCTTAAACTATGGCTACACCTTC. Its protein is CASSTPQGRFLNYGYTF.

This chain uses TRBV5-1 with TRBJ1-4; D remains unclear. The CDR3 sequence is 15 residues long. CDR1 SGHRS and CDR2 YFSETQ come from the germline V gene. Trimming left V 3 bases short and J 0 bases short, with 9 bases between. CDR3 DNA: TGCGCCAGCAGCTCAGTCTTCGCAACTAATGAAAAACTGTTTTTT. Translation: CASSSVFATNEKLFF.

Comment on this clone: Other DNA sequences within the sample encode an identical CDR3. CDR3 amino acids: CASSATGTAYEQYF. The CDR3 DNA sequence: TGTGCCAGCAGCGCGACCGGGACAGCCTACGAGCAGTACTTC. This chain joins TRBV6-1 and TRBJ2-7, with 7 nucleotides matching TRBD1. The ends lost 6 bases at V and 2 bases at J; junction bases unmatched: 7. Per the germline V gene, CDR1 is MNHNS and CDR2 is SASEGT. This CDR3 contains 14 residues.

V is TRBV29-1 and J is TRBJ2-5; maybe TRBD1 (6 bases). V was shortened by 7 bases and J by 3 bases, with 12 bases between the two germline ends. Germline V gives CDR1 SQVTM, CDR2 ANQGSEA. This CDR3 is built from 12 residues. CDR3 loop: CSGETGEETQYF. The CDR3 region has the DNA TGCAGCGGCGAGACAGGAGAAGAGACCCAGTACTTC.

The chain recombines TRBV18 with TRBJ1-1, with D unresolved. The germline V gene encodes CDR1 KGHSH and CDR2 LQKENI. V was shortened by 3 bases and J by 6 bases, with 14 bases between the two germline ends. CDR3 length: 14 amino acids. CDR3 residues: CASSPLGRKAEAFF. The CDR3 DNA sequence: TGTGCCAGCTCACCTCTCGGTAGGAAGGCTGAAGCTTTCTTT.

This rearrangement joins TRBV9 to TRBJ2-1, with a possible D match to TRBD1 (6 bases). CDR3 size: 17 residues. V was pared by 0 bases and J by 1 base, with 14 bases between. Germline V gene data show CDR1 as SGDLS and CDR2 as YYNGEE. CDR3 protein: CASSVVGARGSYNEQFF. The CDR3, as DNA: TGTGCCAGCAGCGTAGTGGGGGCCCGCGGTTCCTACAATGAGCAGTTCTTC.

This chain uses TRBV30 with TRBJ2-7; 12 nucleotides line up with TRBD1. The J segment lost 5 bases and the V segment lost 0 bases, leaving 8 bases of the junction unmatched. The germline gives CDR1 GTSNPN, CDR2 SVGIG (reference sequence). The length of the CDR3 is 16 residues. In DNA form, the CDR3 reads TGTGCCTGGAGTGTAAAAACCGGGACAGGGGGCAACGAGCAGTACTTC. It translates to CAWSVKTGTGGNEQYF.

The chain uses TRBV25-1 and TRBJ2-1; D ambiguous. Germline V CDR1 and CDR2: MGHDK, SYGVNS. The CDR3 loop spans 14 amino acids. The V end was cut by 4 bases, the J end by 6 bases, with 13 bases between. Here the CDR3 reads CASSGYQDLNEQFF. CDR3 coding DNA: TGTGCCAGCAGTGGGTATCAGGACCTCAATGAGCAGTTCTTC.

The J gene is TRBJ1-3, the V gene TRBV7-2; D gene unclear. Germline CDR1 is SGHTA and CDR2 is FQGNSA. Trimming cost V 4 bases and J 2 bases, with 12 bases left between them. CDR3 length: 15 amino acids. The CDR3 nucleotides are TGTGCCAGCAGCTCAGGTAGTTCGGCTGGAAACACCATATATTTT. It yields the protein CASSSGSSAGNTIYF.

The V gene is TRBV9, the J gene TRBJ2-7; D possibly corresponds to TRBD1 (6 bases). This CDR3 contains 14 residues. V gave up 2 bases and J gave up 5 bases, with 14 bases separating them. Germline values: CDR1 SGDLS, CDR2 YYNGEE. The CDR3 DNA follows: TGTGCCAGCAGCGTGAGTCACAGGGCGGACGAGCAGTACTTC. This codes for CASSVSHRADEQYF.

The genes are TRBV21-1 and TRBJ2-5; the table names TRBD2, a call not compared with the DNA. TRBV21-1 is a recognized pseudogene. This CDR3 spans 14 amino acids. The CDR3 here is CASSTRDSKETQYF. CDR3 DNA: TGTGCCAGCAGCACCCGGGACTCGAAAGAGACCCAGTACTTC.

The CDR3 DNA reads TGTGCCAGCAGCTTAGTTCGGTTAGGGTTCTATCAGGGTTCAGATACGCAGTATTTT. Translation gives CASSLVRLGFYQGSDTQYF. This chain links TRBV7-9 with TRBJ2-3; TRBD1 might be the D (5 bases). Trimming took 1 base from V and 4 from J, leaving 24 bases between them. Germline V lookup: CDR1 SEHNR, CDR2 FQNEAQ (reference sequence). The CDR3 runs 19 residues.

In this sample, this clone turned up once. J is TRBJ2-5 and V is TRBV11-2, with TRBD2 identical over 11 bases. The CDR3 consists of 15 residues. Germline-derived CDR1 and CDR2 are SGHAT and FQNNGV. Trimming took 4 bases from V and 1 from J; bases not matched to a gene: 2. CDR3 sequence reads: CASSSTSGTQETQYF. For the CDR3, the DNA is TGTGCCAGCAGCTCGACTAGCGGGACCCAAGAGACCCAGTACTTC.

The CDR3 here is CASSYSPGPNEKLFF. As DNA, the CDR3 is TGTGCCAGCAGTTACTCTCCAGGCCCTAATGAAAAACTGTTTTTT. This chain links TRBV6-5 with TRBJ1-4, with no clear D. V lost 0 bases and J 3 bases, leaving 8 bases between the germline ends. The length of the CDR3 is 15 residues. Per the germline V gene, CDR1 is MNHEY and CDR2 is SVGAGI.